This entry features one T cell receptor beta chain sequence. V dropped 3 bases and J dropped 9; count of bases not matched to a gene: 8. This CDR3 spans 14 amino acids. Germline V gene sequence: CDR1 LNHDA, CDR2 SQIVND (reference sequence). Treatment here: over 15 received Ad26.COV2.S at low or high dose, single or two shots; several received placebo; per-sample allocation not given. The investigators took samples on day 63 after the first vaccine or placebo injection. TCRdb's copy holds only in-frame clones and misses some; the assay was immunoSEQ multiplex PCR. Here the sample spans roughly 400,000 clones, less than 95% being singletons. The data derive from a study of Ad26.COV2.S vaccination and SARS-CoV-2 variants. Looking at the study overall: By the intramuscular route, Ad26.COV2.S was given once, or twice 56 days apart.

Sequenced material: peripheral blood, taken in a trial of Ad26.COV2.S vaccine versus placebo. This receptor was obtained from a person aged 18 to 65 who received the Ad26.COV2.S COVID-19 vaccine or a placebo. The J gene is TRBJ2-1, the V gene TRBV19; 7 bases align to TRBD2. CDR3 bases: TGTGCCAGTAGTATTCGGGAGCGGGACTCTGAGCAGTTCTTC. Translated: CASSIRERDSEQFF.